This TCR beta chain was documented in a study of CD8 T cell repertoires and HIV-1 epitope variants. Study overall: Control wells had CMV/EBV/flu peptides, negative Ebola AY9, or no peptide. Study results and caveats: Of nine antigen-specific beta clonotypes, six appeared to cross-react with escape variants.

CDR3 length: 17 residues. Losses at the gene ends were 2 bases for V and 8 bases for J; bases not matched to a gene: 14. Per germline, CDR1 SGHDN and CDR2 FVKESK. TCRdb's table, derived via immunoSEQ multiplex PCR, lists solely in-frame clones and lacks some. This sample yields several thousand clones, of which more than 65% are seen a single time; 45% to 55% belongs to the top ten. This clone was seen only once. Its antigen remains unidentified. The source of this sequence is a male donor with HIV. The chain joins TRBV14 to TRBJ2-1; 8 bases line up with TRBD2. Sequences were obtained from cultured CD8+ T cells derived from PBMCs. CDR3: CASSQTVSAGALDEQFF. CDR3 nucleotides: TGTGCCAGCAGCCAAACGGTTTCAGCGGGAGCATTGGATGAGCAGTTCTTC.